The rows below give T cell receptor beta chains drawn from one sample of a study of cytomegalovirus exposure and HLA in healthy donors. Profiled with immunoSEQ multiplex PCR; TCRdb holds only in-frame clones, not every one. Of some 120,000 clones listed, over 60% are singletons. The sample was PBMCs. Receptors were obtained from a woman between 18 and 30 years old in good health and CMV-seropositive. Both conserved end residues are part of each CDR3. D genes are given only for firm matches. Only some rows state a clone size, as once, few, many or a class for expanded clones.

>TRBV30|.|TRBJ2-6|.
TGTGCCTGGAGTCCAATACGGGACTCTGGGGCCAACGTCCTGACTTTC
CAWSPIRDSGANVLTF
>TRBV10-1|.|TRBJ1-5|.
TGCGCCAGCTCTAATCAGCCCCAGCATTTT
CASSNQPQHF
>TRBV18|.|TRBJ2-5|TRBD2
TGTGCCAGCTCACCGAGGACTAGCGGGAGAGGCGACCAGTACTTC
CASSPRTSGRGDQYF
>TRBV4-1|.|TRBJ2-5|.
TGCGCCAGCAGCCAAGGGACAGCTCAAGAGACCCAGTACTTC
CASSQGTAQETQYF
>TRBV30|.|TRBJ1-5|TRBD1
TGTGCCTGGAGTGCCACGGGACAGGGAACCTCTCAGCCCCAGAATTTT
CAWSATGQGTSQPQNF
>TRBV30|.|TRBJ2-4|.
TGTGCCTGGAGTGTTAAGGGAGGAGACATTCAGTACTTC
CAWSVKGGDIQYF
>TRBV19|.|TRBJ2-1|TRBD2
TGTGCCACCTTAAGCGGGAGAAGCAATGAGCAGTTCTTC
CATLSGRSNEQFF
>TRBV7-3|few|TRBJ2-2|.
TGTGCCAGCAGCTCTAGAACCGGGGAGCTGTTTTTT
CASSSRTGELFF
>TRBV4-2|.|TRBJ2-7|TRBD1
TGTGCCAGCAGCCAAGAGACAGGTCCGGGACAGACCTACGAGCAGTACTTC
CASSQETGPGQTYEQYF
>TRBV7-9|few|TRBJ1-4|.
TGTTCCAGCAGCTTAGACAGTAATGAAAAACTGTTTTTT
CSSSLDSNEKLFF
>TRBV9|.|TRBJ2-7|.
TGTGCCAGCAGCGTAGCCCTCAGGAACGAGCAGTACTTC
CASSVALRNEQYF
>TRBV19|.|TRBJ1-1|TRBD1
TGTGCCAGTAGTAGCAGGACAGGGGCTGAAGCTTTCTTT
CASSSRTGAEAFF
>TRBV4-1|.|TRBJ1-5|.
TGCGTCAGCAGCCAAGGAGGAGCATGGGGGCTCAATCAGCCCCAGCATTTT
CVSSQGGAWGLNQPQHF
>TRBV19|.|TRBJ2-2|TRBD1
TGTGCCACCAATGACAGGGTCGGGGAGCTGTTTTTT
CATNDRVGELFF
>TRBV7-6|few|TRBJ1-4|.
TGTGCCAGTCAGGGGAACCGTCATGAAAAACTGTTTTTT
CASQGNRHEKLFF
>TRBV5-1|.|TRBJ2-5|.
TGCGCCAGCAGCTTGCAACAGATTCAAGAGACCCAGTACTTC
CASSLQQIQETQYF
>TRBV4-1|few|TRBJ2-3|.
TGCGCCAGCAGCCAAGACAAGCGGAGCACAGATACGCAGTATTTT
CASSQDKRSTDTQYF
>TRBV5-1|.|TRBJ2-3|TRBD1
TGCGCCAGCAGCGTACAAACAGGGGGGAAGGACACAGATACGCAGTATTTT
CASSVQTGGKDTDTQYF
>TRBV6-5|.|TRBJ2-7|.
TGTGCCAGCAGTCCGTTCCTACGTGGGCAGTACTTC
CASSPFLRGQYF
>TRBV19|.|TRBJ1-1|.
TGTGCCAGTAGTAACGCCGGGACGTCAGGGGCTAACACTGAAGCTTTCTTT
CASSNAGTSGANTEAFF
>TRBV6-5|.|TRBJ2-1|.
TGTGCCAGCACCCTCACGGGGGAGCAGTTCTTC
CASTLTGEQFF
>TRBV4-1|.|TRBJ2-7|TRBD1
TGCGCCAGCAGCCATCAGACAGGGACCTACGAGCAGTACTTC
CASSHQTGTYEQYF
>TRBV10-2|.|TRBJ1-5|.
TGCGCCAGCAGTGGACAGAAGAGCAATCAGCCCCAGCATTTT
CASSGQKSNQPQHF
>TRBV7-3|few|TRBJ2-7|.
TGTGCCAGCAGCTTATCGGGGGTATTAAACGAGCAGTACTTC
CASSLSGVLNEQYF
>TRBV7-8|.|TRBJ2-7|.
TGTGCCAGCAGCTTTTCGGGGACACCAATCACTTTCTACGAGCAGTACTTC
CASSFSGTPITFYEQYF
>TRBV30|.|TRBJ1-5|TRBD1
TGTGCCTGGACACAGGGGTTAGGGAATCAGCCCCAGCATTTT
CAWTQGLGNQPQHF
>TRBV6-4|.|TRBJ2-1|TRBD1
TGTGCCAGCAGTGTGGACAGGGGGCAGGGTGAGCAGTTCTTC
CASSVDRGQGEQFF
>TRBV5-1|.|TRBJ2-7|TRBD2
TGCGCCAGCAGCTTGCTGACTAGCGCCACCTACGAGCAGTACTTC
CASSLLTSATYEQYF
>TRBV5-1|.|TRBJ1-1|.
TGCGCCAGCAGCTTGGGGCAGGGCCACACTGAAGCTTTCTTT
CASSLGQGHTEAFF
>TRBV7-8|once|TRBJ2-3|TRBD2
TGTGCCAGCAGCCCATTTAGCGGGATCACAGATACGCAGTATTTT
CASSPFSGITDTQYF
>TRBV6-1|.|TRBJ1-2|TRBD1
TGTGCCAGCAGTGAAACGACAGGGTCCGGCTACACCTTC
CASSETTGSGYTF
>TRBV2|.|TRBJ1-3|.
TGTGCCAGCAGTGAAAGGGGTTTGGCCGGTGGAAACACCATATATTTT
CASSERGLAGGNTIYF
>TRBV5-1|.|TRBJ2-7|.
TGCGCCAGCAGCCCCCAGGGGAACGAGCAGTACTTC
CASSPQGNEQYF
>TRBV7-9|.|TRBJ1-1|.
TGTGCCAGCAGCGCCCCTTCCCAGATGAACACTGAAGCTTTCTTT
CASSAPSQMNTEAFF
>TRBV6-1|.|TRBJ1-3|.
TGTGCCAGCAGTGAAGCGGGGGGGGTTGGAAACACCATATATTTT
CASSEAGGVGNTIYF
>TRBV9|.|TRBJ1-4|.
TGTGCCAGCAGCGCCAGGACAGCAACTAATGAAAAACTGTTTTTT
CASSARTATNEKLFF
>TRBV6-5|.|TRBJ1-3|TRBD1
TGTGCCAGCAGACCGGGACAGGGGGCAAACACCATATATTTT
CASRPGQGANTIYF
>TRBV30|.|TRBJ1-2|TRBD1
TGTGCCTGGAGTGTACGGGGGTCACACAGGGGATGG
CAWSVRGSHRGW
>TRBV28|.|TRBJ1-5|.
TGTGCCAGCAATTCAGGCAATCAGCCCCAGCATTTT
CASNSGNQPQHF
>TRBV5-1|once|TRBJ2-1|.
TGCGCCAGCAGCTTGGTCCCGACAGGGGCAACGACTAGCGGCAACAATGAGCAGTTCTTC
CASSLVPTGATTSGNNEQFF
>TRBV20-1|.|TRBJ2-1|TRBD2
TGCAGTGCTAGCGGGAGGGCCAACTTCTTC
CSASGRANFF
>TRBV28|.|TRBJ1-2|TRBD1
TGTGCCAGCAGCCCCTCCACGGGACAGGGGGATGGCTACACCTTC
CASSPSTGQGDGYTF
>TRBV30|.|TRBJ2-4|.
TGTGCCTGGAGTCAGGGAAACATTCAGTACTTC
CAWSQGNIQYF
>TRBV2|once|TRBJ2-7|TRBD2
TGTGCCAGCAGTGATTCGGGACTAGCGGGAGGGAGTTACGAGCAGTACTTC
CASSDSGLAGGSYEQYF
>TRBV11-1|once|TRBJ2-5|.
TGTGCCAGCAGCTTGAGAGAGACCCAGTACTTC
CASSLRETQYF
>TRBV7-3|.|TRBJ1-1|.
TGTGCCAGCAGCGTTACAGGGTATAGAGCTTTCTTT
CASSVTGYRAFF
>TRBV5-1|.|TRBJ1-1|.
TGCGCCAGCAGGTACCGGACAGAGAACACTGAAGCTTTCTTT
CASRYRTENTEAFF
>TRBV30|.|TRBJ2-3|.
TGTGCCTGGAGTGTACCCGGGGATACGCAGTATTTT
CAWSVPGDTQYF
>TRBV25-1|.|TRBJ1-3|.
TGTGCCAGCAGTGAAGGGGGGGGACCAGGCTCTGGAAACACCATATATTTT
CASSEGGGPGSGNTIYF
>TRBV10-3|.|TRBJ2-1|TRBD1
TGTGCCTCCCATGGACAGGGCAATGAGCAGTTCTTC
CASHGQGNEQFF
>TRBV5-1|.|TRBJ2-2|.
TGCGCCAGCAGCGCAGGACATTTTGGGGCCGGGGAGCTGTTTTTT
CASSAGHFGAGELFF
>TRBV21-1|.|TRBJ1-5|.
TGTGCCAGCAGCAGCCCGAGGACAGGGGGCAGGATCGGCAATCAGCCCCAGCATTTT
CASSSPRTGGRIGNQPQHF
>TRBV5-6|.|TRBJ1-2|.
TGTGCCAGCAGCTTTAGTGGCGGCAACTATGGCTACACCTTC
CASSFSGGNYGYTF
>TRBV7-2|.|TRBJ2-7|TRBD2
TGTGCCAGCAGCTTAGGGGTTTGGGCTAGCGGTGAGCAGTACTTC
CASSLGVWASGEQYF
>TRBV9|few|TRBJ1-5|.
TGTGCCAGCAGCGCAACCGGAGCTCAGCCCCAGCATTTT
CASSATGAQPQHF
>TRBV7-9|.|TRBJ2-3|TRBD2
TGTGCCAGCAGCCCATTAGCGGGAGGGGAAGATACGCAGTATTTT
CASSPLAGGEDTQYF
>TRBV2|.|TRBJ1-1|.
TGTGCCAGCAGTCCTCAGACAGGGAACACTGAAGCTTTCTTT
CASSPQTGNTEAFF
>TRBV7-2|.|TRBJ1-2|TRBD1
TGTGCCAGCAGCTTAGGGACAGGGGTTTTTGGCTATGGCTACACCTTC
CASSLGTGVFGYGYTF
>TRBV5-6|.|TRBJ2-1|.
TGTGCCAGCAGCTTAGACAGTTTCAATGAGCAGTTCTTC
CASSLDSFNEQFF